This T cell receptor (beta chain) derives from a study of technical replicates of blood from a few donors. Sequencing was performed with immunoSEQ multiplex PCR; in TCRdb, only in-frame clones are kept and a portion is missing. The sample includes around 80,000 clones, about 91% of them seen just once. This CDR3 has 12 amino acids. The ends were cut back, 7 bases at V and 11 bases at J, with 17 bases in the middle. CDR1 is MNHEY and CDR2 is SVGAGI in the germline V gene. Sequenced material: T cells isolated from PBMCs. This receptor was taken from a human donor in good health. The rearrangement links TRBV6-5 to TRBJ1-1; no firm D call. In DNA, the CDR3 is TGTGCCAGCACCGACCGAGGGCAGGAGGCTTTCTTT. This gives the protein CASTDRGQEAFF.